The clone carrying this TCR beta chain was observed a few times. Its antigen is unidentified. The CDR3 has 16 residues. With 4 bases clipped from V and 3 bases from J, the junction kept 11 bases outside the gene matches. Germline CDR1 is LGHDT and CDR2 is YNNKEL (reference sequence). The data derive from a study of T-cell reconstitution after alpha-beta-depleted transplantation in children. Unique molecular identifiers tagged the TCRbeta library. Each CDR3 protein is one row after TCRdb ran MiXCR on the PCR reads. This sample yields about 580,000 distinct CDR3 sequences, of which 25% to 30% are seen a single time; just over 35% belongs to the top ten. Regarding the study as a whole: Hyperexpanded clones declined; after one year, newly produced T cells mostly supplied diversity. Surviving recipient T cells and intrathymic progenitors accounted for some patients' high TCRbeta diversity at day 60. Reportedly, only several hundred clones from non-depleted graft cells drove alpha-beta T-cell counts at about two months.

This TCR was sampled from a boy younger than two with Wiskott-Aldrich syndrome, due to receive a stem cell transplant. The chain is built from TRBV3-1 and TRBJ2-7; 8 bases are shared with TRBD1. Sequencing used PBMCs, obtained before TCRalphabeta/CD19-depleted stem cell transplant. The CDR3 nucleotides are TGTGCCAGCAGCCGCGGCAAAGGACAGGGTGGCTACGAGCAGTACTTC. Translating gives CASSRGKGQGGYEQYF.